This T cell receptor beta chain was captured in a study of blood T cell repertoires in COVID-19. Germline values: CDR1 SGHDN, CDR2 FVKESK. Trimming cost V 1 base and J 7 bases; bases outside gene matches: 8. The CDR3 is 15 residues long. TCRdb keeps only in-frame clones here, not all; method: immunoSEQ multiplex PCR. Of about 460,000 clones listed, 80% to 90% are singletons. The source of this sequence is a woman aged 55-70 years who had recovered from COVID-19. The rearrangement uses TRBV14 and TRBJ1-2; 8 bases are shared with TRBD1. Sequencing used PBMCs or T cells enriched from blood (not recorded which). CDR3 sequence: CASSQATGTGPGYTF. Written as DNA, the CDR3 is TGTGCCAGCAGCCAAGCGACGGGGACAGGCCCTGGCTACACCTTC.